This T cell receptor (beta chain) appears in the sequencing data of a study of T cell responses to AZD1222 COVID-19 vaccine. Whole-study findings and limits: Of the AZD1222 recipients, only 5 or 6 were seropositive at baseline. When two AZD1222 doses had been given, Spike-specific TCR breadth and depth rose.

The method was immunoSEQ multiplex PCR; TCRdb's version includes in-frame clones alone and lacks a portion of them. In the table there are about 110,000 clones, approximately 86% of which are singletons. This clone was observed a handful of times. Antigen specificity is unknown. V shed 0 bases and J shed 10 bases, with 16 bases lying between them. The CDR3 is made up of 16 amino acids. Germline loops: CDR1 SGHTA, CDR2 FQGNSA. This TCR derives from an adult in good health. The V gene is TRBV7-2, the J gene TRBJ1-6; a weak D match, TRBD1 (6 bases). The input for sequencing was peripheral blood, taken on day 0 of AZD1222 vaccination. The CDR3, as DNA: TGTGCCAGCAGCTTAGCGGTGGGGGGGCAGGGGTCACCCCTCCACTTT. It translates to CASSLAVGGQGSPLHF.